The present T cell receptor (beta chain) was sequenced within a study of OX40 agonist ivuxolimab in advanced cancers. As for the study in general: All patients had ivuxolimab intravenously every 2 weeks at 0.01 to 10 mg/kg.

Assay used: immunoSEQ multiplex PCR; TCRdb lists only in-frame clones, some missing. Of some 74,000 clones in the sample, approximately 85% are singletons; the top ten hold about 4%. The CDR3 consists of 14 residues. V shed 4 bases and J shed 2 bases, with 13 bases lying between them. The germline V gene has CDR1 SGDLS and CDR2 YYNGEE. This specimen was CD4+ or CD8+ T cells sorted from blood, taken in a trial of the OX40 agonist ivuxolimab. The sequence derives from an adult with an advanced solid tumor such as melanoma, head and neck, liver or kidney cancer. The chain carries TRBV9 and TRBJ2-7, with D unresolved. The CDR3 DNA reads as TGTGCCAGCAGCCAAGATCTAGGTGCCTACGAGCAGTACTTC. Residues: CASSQDLGAYEQYF. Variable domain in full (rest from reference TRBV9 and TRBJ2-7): DSGVTQTPKHLITATGQRVTLRCSPRSGDLSVYWYQQSLDQGLQFLIQYYNGEERAKGNILERFSAQQFPDLHSELNLSSLELGDSALYFCASSQDLGAYEQYFGPGTRLTVT.